A selection of T cell receptor beta chains follows, all from one sample in a study of blood T cell repertoires in COVID-19. Profiled with immunoSEQ multiplex PCR; TCRdb holds only in-frame clones, not every one. The sample shows over 150,000 clones, about 86% of them seen only once. The specimen sequenced was peripheral blood. Receptors were obtained from a woman in her 70s who had recovered from COVID-19. The conserved cysteine and the conserved F or W are not part of the CDR3 here. The order of the fields is J gene, CDR3 length, clone size, V gene, CDR3 protein. For some rows the clone size is stated as once, few or many, or as a class when expanded; others skip it.

TRBJ2-1,13,few,TRBV9,ASSVAAGSYNEQF
TRBJ1-2,12,NA,TRBV3-1/TRBV3-2,ASSPLAGREGYT
TRBJ2-7,13,NA,TRBV6-2/TRBV6-3,ASSPEREASYEQY
TRBJ2-3,10,NA,TRBV15,ASAGGTDTQY
TRBJ2-5,11,NA,TRBV3-1/TRBV3-2,ASSQDGGETQY
TRBJ2-2,14,NA,TRBV11-2,ASSPSAGAVAGELF
TRBJ2-7,11,few,TRBV7-9,ASSPPGGYEQY
TRBJ2-5,15,NA,TRBV5-4,ASSLGLAGALGETQY
TRBJ1-4,13,NA,TRBV5-8,ASSPQGLTNEKLF
TRBJ1-1,13,NA,TRBV7-3,ASSQQWGRDTEAF
TRBJ1-1,11,NA,TRBV29-1,SAWTGANTEAF
TRBJ1-2,12,NA,TRBV18,ASSPSLDSLGYT
TRBJ2-1,13,once,TRBV11-3,ASSLEGAGDNEQF
TRBJ2-3,13,NA,TRBV9,ASNPSGRYTDTQY
TRBJ1-2,14,NA,TRBV9,ASSSREGTQNWGYT
TRBJ2-1,12,NA,TRBV3-1/TRBV3-2,ASYAGGRGNEQF
TRBJ2-3,15,few,TRBV30,AWSVRGLAGATDTQY
TRBJ2-2,12,NA,TRBV5-4,ASSRDYPTGELF
TRBJ1-2,12,NA,TRBV11-2,ASSLDPAGGPYT
TRBJ2-7,13,NA,TRBV6-5,ASSWTSANSYEQY
TRBJ1-5,13,NA,TRBV11-2,ASSSGQSRGQPQH
TRBJ2-3,11,once,TRBV7-9,ASSLFGGDTQY
TRBJ2-7,13,NA,TRBV5-4,ASSSGTGVPYEQY
TRBJ1-2,13,NA,TRBV18,ASSPPPEGANGYT
TRBJ1-1,13,NA,TRBV21-1,ASTHPDRGNTEAF
TRBJ2-3,11,NA,TRBV19,ATKAAGADTQY
TRBJ2-3,12,NA,TRBV7-7,ASSSRTSADTQY
TRBJ2-1,14,NA,TRBV10-3,AISESGRSSYNEQF
TRBJ2-1,10,NA,TRBV2,ASSGGLNEQF
TRBJ2-5,13,NA,TRBV6-6,ASSSPGAGEETQY
TRBJ1-5,13,once,TRBV19,ASSSRGGSNQPQH
TRBJ2-3,9,NA,TRBV20-1,SALAFYTQY
TRBJ1-4,12,NA,TRBV2,ASHSQGALEKLF
TRBJ2-7,10,NA,TRBV1,TSSLSSYEQY
TRBJ1-1,14,NA,TRBV29-1,SARRGSGTVNTEAF